One T cell receptor beta chain is described in this entry. In this sample, this clone turned up a few times. Its antigen has not been determined. One base away there is no much larger clone; base qualities are not given. Trimming takes 0 bases from V and 4 bases from J, and the germline ends sit 10 bases apart. Via the germline V gene (reference sequence), CDR1 is SGHKS and CDR2 YYEKEE. From its cysteine to its phenylalanine, the CDR3 spans 14 amino acids. The entry retains the CDR3 DNA only, 42 bases that are in frame from base 1. The donors were healthy, HIV-negative adults with no recently reported acute infections or vaccinations. Every donor was a Caucasian adult residing in Nashville, Tennessee, USA. CD4+ T cells were enriched by magnetic negative selection; naive cells were then positively selected on CD45RA, and the negative fraction formed the memory subset. After blood collection by leukapheresis, PBMCs were isolated using Ficoll-Histopaque density gradient centrifugation and then cryopreserved in the vapor phase of liquid nitrogen. Purity and quantity of every magnetically sorted T cell population were checked by analytical flow cytometry. Genomic DNA was isolated from every sorted fraction and measured by UV absorbance on a Nanodrop 2000c.

This record comes from a study of shared clonotypes between healthy human individuals (TCRdb year 2020). For the wider study: The cohort comprised a couple of women and a few men aged 18 to 49 years. For each donor, CD4 naive and CD4 memory were each run on three plates, CD8 naive on two plates, and CD8 memory on one plate. Blood TCR repertoires of about five healthy adults were deeply sequenced to estimate repertoire size and the extent of clonotype sharing between individuals. Different laboratories and diverse techniques were used to prepare libraries and sequence TCR repertoires, to increase sequencing depth and limit assay-specific biases. Each donor's leukapheresis produced roughly between about 0.8 and 8.9 billion PBMCs. Study-wide findings and limitations: When a few donors were compared, the shared fraction of clonotypes was roughly 4.8% for naive CD4, roughly 3.3% for naive CD8, roughly 2.3% for memory CD4, and 0.4% for memory CD8. Compared with non-shared clonotypes, the clonotypes found in all four sorted-subset donors had higher generation probabilities. Pairwise subsampling led to the expectation that sequencing depth would affect the degree of clonotype sharing among donors. Naive subsets generally had larger estimated clonotype richness than memory subsets. Even with the large sequencing depth, rarefaction of the sorted-subset datasets indicated that sequencing was incomplete. Sampling was restricted to blood, and TCR repertoires in tissue are likely to differ from TCR repertoires in blood. The genetic and exposure-history diversity represented was limited by the small number of donors.

TCR CDR3 regions were amplified from genomic DNA by multiplex PCR using the deep immunoSEQ assay. For each cell subset, the extracted genomic DNA was distributed evenly across all wells of several immunoSEQ 96-well plates, and each plate served as one replicate. For sorted subsets, around 0.2 ug genomic DNA, equal to approximately 30,000 T cell genomes, was loaded into each replicate PCR. Purified libraries were measured with a Qubit 3.0 fluorometer, size-checked on a Bioanalyzer 2100, and measured again with the KAPA Library Quantification kit. Every immunoSEQ 96-well plate was sequenced on a separate single-read 150-cycle Illumina NextSeq 550 flow cell. The authors processed their data as follows. Because the immunoSEQ output held only junctional sequences and lacked quality scores, the filtering could not match the filtering applied to full-length reads. To assign V/J genes and CDR3, sequences were annotated using PyIR, a Python wrapper for IgBLAST v1.9, with IMGT germline references. Reads were filtered out if the reads had weak V/J assignments (E-value above 1e-6), no CDR3, stop codons, out-of-frame junctions, or ambiguous translated residues. V3J clonotypes were defined as sequences sharing the same inferred V gene, J gene, and CDR3 amino acid sequence. Percentage overlap between repertoires was calculated by dividing the number of shared unique clonotypes by the size of the smaller repertoire. Three approaches were used to assess repertoire richness: RTK rarefaction, the Chao1 estimator, and Recon v2.1 estimates of unobserved clonotypes. OLGA was used to compute generation probabilities for all TCRbeta clonotypes that the gDNA method yielded from a few donors. TCRdb provides this immuneACCESS table in a form limited to in-frame rearrangements. Some clones are lacking; in checked studies, under half of them reflect an unresolved V gene, and why the rest are absent is not known. That table furnishes V, J and clone size, whereas the DNA furnished D and trimming. Within this sample are around 990,000 clones, with around 77% of them counted one time only. The leading ten clones occupy over 0.8% of the sample.

The sample comprised memory CD4+ T cells from PBMCs. Per the publication, the cell subset or site label means: CD45RA-negative fraction. The sequence came from a man younger than 35 in good health. Some clones in this sample may be carry-over from other donors' samples. The chain joins TRBV5-5 to TRBJ1-2; 6 matching bases give a weak D call of TRBD1. The DNA is as follows: TGTGCCAGCAGCTTGGAACGACAGGCCTATGGCTACACCTTC. Its protein reads: CASSLERQAYGYTF.